This T cell receptor (beta chain) was sequenced during a study of identical twins. Study findings and constraints: Out-of-frame beta sequences exhibited a weaker degree of excess twin sharing. Partial confounding of zero-insertion analyses by invariant MAIT and iNKT cells was possible. Memory repertoires lacked the insertion deficit that abundant cord blood beta clonotypes showed.

With regard to this clonotype: No antigen is known for it.

Trimming cost V 3 bases and J 5 bases, with 16 bases left between them. The germline V gene has CDR1 ENHRY and CDR2 SYGVKD. The CDR3 has 15 residues. With template switching, a universal primer site was added, and the cDNA carried unique molecular identifiers. Using its own MiXCR run on the 5' RACE reads, TCRdb lists one record per CDR3 protein. The repertoire has approximately 600,000 distinct CDR3 sequences, about 7.1% of them found once; the top ten carry about 1.5%. A further study also used this sample, focusing on yellow fever vaccine responses in identical twins.

The source is a woman under 30 in good health. This sequence joins TRBV10-3 and TRBJ1-1; D might be TRBD1 (5 bases). Sequencing was performed on PBMCs. The CDR3 protein is CAISDPWLGGTEAFF. DNA of the CDR3: TGTGCCATCAGTGATCCTTGGCTGGGGGGTACTGAAGCTTTCTTT.